These 24 T cell receptor beta chains were all obtained from the same sample, sequenced in a study of T cell changes during pregnancy in multiple sclerosis. TCRdb's copy holds only in-frame clones and misses some; the assay was immunoSEQ multiplex PCR. The sample includes 45,000 to 50,000 clones, almost 95% seen only once; the top ten take approximately 0.4%. Sequences were derived from CD4+ T cells from peripheral blood mononuclear cells, sampled in the second trimester of pregnancy. The receptors come from a female donor in good health, enrolled as a control in a pregnancy study.

This chain uses TRBV4-2 with TRBJ2-5; no clear D gene. The CDR3 is 16 amino acids. Germline values: CDR1 LGHNA, CDR2 YNFKEQ. Trimming removed 0 bases from V and 5 bases from J, with 16 bases in between. DNA for the CDR3: TGTGCCAGCAGCCAAGATCGTGCCCATTCAGCGGAGACCCAGTACTTC. It yields the protein CASSQDRAHSAETQYF.

This chain joins TRBV18 and TRBJ2-7; D is perhaps TRBD2 (6 bases). The CDR3 spans 14 residues. The germline V gene encodes CDR1 KGHSH and CDR2 LQKENI. The V and J ends lost 4 bases and 6 bases respectively, with 16 bases between them. This CDR3 is CASSQGRDLGEQYF. The DNA of the CDR3 is TGTGCCAGCTCACAAGGGCGGGACTTAGGCGAGCAGTACTTC.

The chain uses TRBV5-4 and TRBJ2-5, with TRBD2 identical over 11 bases. This CDR3 is 16 amino acids long. From germline, CDR1 is SGHNT and CDR2 YYREEE (reference sequence). Trimming cost V 1 base and J 2 bases; bases outside gene matches: 4. As DNA, the CDR3 is TGTGCCAGCAGCTTGCGACTAGCGGGGACGCAAGAGACCCAGTACTTC. Protein product: CASSLRLAGTQETQYF.

The CDR3 region has the DNA TGTGCCAGCTCACCCGCGGGGGACAGGGAGGCTGGCTACACCTTC. It translates to CASSPAGDREAGYTF. The chain is built from TRBV18 and TRBJ1-2; TRBD1 agrees at 9 bases. CDR1 KGHSH and CDR2 LQKENI come from the germline V gene. This CDR3 contains 15 residues. Trimming took 3 bases from V and 7 from J; bases not matched to a gene: 9.

The rearrangement uses TRBV7-9 and TRBJ2-3, with TRBD1 matching 9 bases. From germline, CDR1 is SEHNR and CDR2 FQNEAQ (reference sequence). With V trimmed by 5 bases and J by 1 base, 7 bases remained unmatched. The CDR3 is made up of 16 amino acids. The DNA for the CDR3 is TGTGCCAGCAGCGGCGGACAGGGGCGGGGCACAGATACGCAGTATTTT. Translated, it gives CASSGGQGRGTDTQYF.

This clone was counted once. The chain recombines TRBV5-4 with TRBJ2-5; TRBD1 aligns across 9 bases. With 2 bases clipped from V and 5 bases from J, the junction kept 4 bases outside the gene matches. The CDR3 consists of 14 residues. The germline V gene encodes CDR1 SGHNT and CDR2 YYREEE (reference sequence). CDR3 sequence reads: CASSFTGGRETQYF. CDR3 coding DNA: TGTGCCAGCAGCTTCACAGGGGGCCGGGAGACCCAGTACTTC.

The rearrangement joins TRBV4-2 to TRBJ2-7; D might be TRBD2 (6 bases). Trimming stripped 1 base from V and 1 base from J, with 11 bases between. The germline V gene has CDR1 LGHNA and CDR2 YNFKEQ. There are 15 residues in the CDR3. The CDR3 sequence: CASSQVWGESYEQYF. The CDR3 coding sequence is TGTGCCAGCAGCCAAGTTTGGGGGGAATCCTACGAGCAGTACTTC.

This CDR3 is CASSPPSGRVSGANVLTF. The CDR3 region has the DNA TGTGCCAGCTCACCACCCTCCGGGAGAGTCTCTGGGGCCAACGTCCTGACTTTC. V usage is TRBV18 and J usage is TRBJ2-6, with a tentative D call TRBD2 (6 bases). V lost 0 bases and J lost 0, with 12 bases in between. This CDR3 spans 18 amino acids. Per germline, CDR1 KGHSH and CDR2 LQKENI.

The chain is built from TRBV7-8 and TRBJ2-1; D is possibly TRBD1 (6 bases). Germline lookup yields CDR1 SGHVS and CDR2 FQNEAQ. This CDR3 contains 15 residues. The V end lost 4 bases, the J end lost 2 bases, and 12 bases lay between the germline ends. CDR3 nucleotide sequence: TGTGCCAGCAGCTCAGCCGGGACACCCTACAATGAGCAGTTCTTC. Amino acid sequence: CASSSAGTPYNEQFF. Based on the CDR3 plus reference TRBV7-8 and TRBJ2-1, the full variable domain is GAGVSQSPRYKVAKRGQDVALRCDPISGHVSLFWYQQALGQGPEFLTYFQNEAQLDKSGLPSDRFFAERPEGSVSTLKIQRTQQEDSAVYLCASSSAGTPYNEQFFGPGTRLTVL.

The rearrangement joins TRBV19 to TRBJ1-5, with D unresolved. CDR1 and CDR2 from the germline V gene are LNHDA and SQIVND (reference sequence). V lost 5 bases, J lost 5 bases, and 16 bases lay in between. The length of the CDR3 is 15 residues. Here the CDR3 DNA reads TGTGCCAGTAGTGCCCGCGGTCGAAAGGATCAGCCCCAGCATTTT. Translation gives CASSARGRKDQPQHF.

In its sample, this clone was seen once. The chain joins TRBV5-1 to TRBJ2-7, with D possibly matching TRBD1 (5 bases). Trimming left V 6 bases short and J 1 base short, with 14 bases between. Germline V gives CDR1 SGHRS, CDR2 YFSETQ. The CDR3 has 14 amino acids. The CDR3 protein is CASMPSGNSYEQYF. CDR3 in DNA: TGCGCCAGCATGCCTTCAGGGAATTCCTACGAGCAGTACTTC.

This chain joins TRBV7-8 and TRBJ2-7; 7 nucleotides agree with TRBD1. This CDR3 region has 15 residues. From germline, CDR1 is SGHVS and CDR2 FQNEAQ. J was trimmed by 2 bases and V by 4 bases; bases with no gene match: 8. The CDR3 spells CASSSYFGTAYEQYF. Written as DNA, the CDR3 is TGTGCCAGCAGCTCATACTTTGGGACAGCCTACGAGCAGTACTTC.

CDR3 amino acids: CASSYGGNSGANVLTF. Written as DNA, the CDR3 is TGTGCCAGCAGTTACGGAGGAAACTCTGGGGCCAACGTCCTGACTTTC. The chain couples TRBV6-6 to TRBJ2-6, with D possibly being TRBD2 (5 bases). V lost 2 bases and J 0 bases, leaving 8 bases between the germline ends. The CDR3 consists of 16 residues. CDR1 is MNHNY, CDR2 SVGAGI, per germline (reference sequence).

This chain joins TRBV7-2 and TRBJ1-4; D call uncertain. Trimming took off 5 bases at V and 3 bases at J, with 10 bases between the two ends. Germline CDR1 and CDR2: SGHTA and FQGNSA. The CDR3 is made up of 14 amino acids. The CDR3 spells CASSHDTSNEKLFF. DNA of the CDR3: TGTGCCAGCAGCCATGACACATCTAATGAAAAACTGTTTTTT.

The rearrangement links TRBV19 to TRBJ1-3, with no clear D. V was shortened by 6 bases and J by 0 bases, with 15 bases between the two germline ends. The germline CDR1 and CDR2 sequences are LNHDA and SQIVND (reference sequence). This CDR3 has 16 residues. The CDR3 loop is CASSPQNGVSGNTIYF. The DNA for the CDR3 is TGTGCCAGTAGCCCTCAGAACGGAGTCTCTGGAAACACCATATATTTT.

V gene TRBV5-6 combines with J gene TRBJ1-6; no definite D call. CDR1 and CDR2 (germline): SGHDT, YYEEEE. The V and J ends lost 4 bases and 7 bases respectively, with 15 bases between them. This CDR3 is 15 amino acids long. The CDR3 reads CASSPDGGGNSPLHF. The CDR3 DNA follows: TGTGCCAGCAGCCCGGATGGTGGCGGGAATTCACCCCTCCACTTT.

This clone was recorded only once. The rearrangement uses TRBV14 and TRBJ2-1, with 7 bases lining up with TRBD1. The CDR3 consists of 15 residues. V was pared by 1 base and J by 4 bases, with 4 bases of the junction left unmatched. Germline V gives CDR1 SGHDN, CDR2 FVKESK. CDR3: CASSQVTGVYNEQFF. The CDR3 coding sequence is TGTGCCAGCAGCCAAGTCACAGGGGTATACAATGAGCAGTTCTTC.

The chain joins TRBV7-9 to TRBJ1-2; D remains ambiguous. This CDR3 is 18 amino acids long. Looked up from germline, CDR1 is SEHNR and CDR2 is FQNEAQ (reference sequence). Between the trimmed V and J ends, which lost 3 bases and 4 bases, there was a span of 24 bases. The CDR3 nucleotides are TGTGCCAGCAGCTTCCTACCCCCTAGGAGGACGGAACCCTATGGCTACACCTTC. It codes for CASSFLPPRRTEPYGYTF.

V and J are TRBV15 and TRBJ1-5, with 7 bases identical to TRBD1. The trim removed 5 bases at V and 9 bases at J, leaving 10 bases unmatched. This CDR3 spans 14 amino acids. Per germline, CDR1 LNHNV and CDR2 YYDKDF (reference sequence). As DNA, the CDR3 is TGTGCCACCAGCGAGACAGGGATTGGGGGGCCCCAGCATTTT. It codes for CATSETGIGGPQHF.

This chain joins TRBV30 and TRBJ1-1; D is possibly TRBD1 (5 bases). Per germline, CDR1 GTSNPN and CDR2 SVGIG (reference sequence). This CDR3 is 13 amino acids long. Trimming shortened V by 2 bases and J by 8 bases, and 15 bases separated the two germline ends. The CDR3 DNA follows: TGTGCCTGGAGTTGGGGGGGGGAAGGGGAAGCTTTCTTT. It specifies CAWSWGGEGEAFF.

This chain joins TRBV5-6 and TRBJ2-3; possible D gene TRBD2, 6 bases. Germline V gives CDR1 SGHDT, CDR2 YYEEEE. This CDR3 is 15 amino acids long. V was trimmed by 4 bases and J by 2 bases, leaving 14 bases between them. The CDR3 coding sequence is TGTGCCAGCAGCCGCCGACTAGGGGACACAGATACGCAGTATTTT. Protein product: CASSRRLGDTDTQYF. Full variable domain (outside the CDR3, taken from reference TRBV5-6 and TRBJ2-3): DAGVTQSPTHLIKTRGQQVTLRCSPKSGHDTVSWYQQALGQGPQFIFQYYEEEERQRGNFPDRFSGHQFPNYSSELNVNALLLGDSALYLCASSRRLGDTDTQYFGPGTRLTVL.

V usage is TRBV9 and J usage is TRBJ1-3; TRBD1 might be the D (6 bases). Deletions cut 4 bases from V and 1 base from J, with 15 bases between. Germline values: CDR1 SGDLS, CDR2 YYNGEE. The CDR3 covers 16 residues. The CDR3 loop is CASSPQGPHSGNTIYF. The CDR3 DNA follows: TGTGCCAGCAGCCCACAGGGACCGCATTCTGGAAACACCATATATTTT. Using reference TRBV9 and TRBJ1-3 for the parts outside the CDR3, the full variable domain is DSGVTQTPKHLITATGQRVTLRCSPRSGDLSVYWYQQSLDQGLQFLIQYYNGEERAKGNILERFSAQQFPDLHSELNLSSLELGDSALYFCASSPQGPHSGNTIYFGEGSWLTVV.

The V gene is TRBV30, the J gene TRBJ2-7, with a possible D match to TRBD1 (6 bases). Germline V gives CDR1 GTSNPN, CDR2 SVGIG (reference sequence). There are 13 residues in the CDR3. In nucleotides, the CDR3 is TGTGCAAGCCAGGCAGGGGTTCAGGTCGAGCAGTACTTC. Protein: CASQAGVQVEQYF.

This clone was seen once. The chain carries TRBV29-1 and TRBJ1-3, with D tentatively TRBD1 (5 bases). The CDR3 runs 11 residues. In germline, CDR1 is SQVTM, CDR2 ANQGSEA. The CDR3 loop is CTGSSGNTIYF. The CDR3 bases are TGCACAGGGTCCTCTGGAAACACCATATATTTT.